Presented here are 16 T cell receptor beta chains from one specimen sequenced in a study of blood T cell repertoires in COVID-19. Using immunoSEQ multiplex PCR, the repertoire was profiled, and TCRdb retains in-frame clones only, with some absent. The sample holds fewer than 350,000 clones, 88% seen once. Sample: PBMCs or T cells enriched from blood (not recorded which). All receptors come from a woman between 25 and 40 years old who had been exposed to COVID-19.

This clone was observed a few times. The chain is built from TRBV19 and TRBJ2-2; 7 nucleotides match TRBD2. Looked up from germline, CDR1 is LNHDA and CDR2 is SQIVND (reference sequence). V was clipped by 1 base and J by 3 bases; unmatched bases: 8. The CDR3 covers 17 residues. The CDR3, as DNA: TGTGCCAGTAGTATAGTTTTCGCGGGAGCCGACACCGGGGAGCTGTTTTTT. Amino acids: CASSIVFAGADTGELFF.

This clone was detected a few times. This chain links TRBV28 with TRBJ1-5, with 7 bases lining up with TRBD1. The CDR3 spans 13 residues. The ends lost 5 bases at V and 6 bases at J; junction bases unmatched: 4. Germline V lookup: CDR1 MDHEN, CDR2 SYDVKM. CDR3 sequence: CASSPTGSQPQHF. The CDR3 nucleotides are TGTGCCAGCAGTCCGACAGGGAGTCAGCCCCAGCATTTT.

This clone was seen more than once but under ten times. The chain joins TRBV12-3 or TRBV12-4 to TRBJ2-3; unclear D gene. Between the trimmed V and J ends, which lost 1 base and 3 bases, there was a span of 5 bases. The CDR3 totals 13 residues. The CDR3 reads CASSLGQTDTQYF. Here the CDR3 DNA reads TGTGCCAGCAGTTTAGGTCAAACAGATACGCAGTATTTT.

V and J are TRBV19 and TRBJ2-5; no definite D call. The CDR3 is 14 amino acids. V shed 4 bases and J shed 5 bases, with 14 bases lying between them. Germline V gene data show CDR1 as LNHDA and CDR2 as SQIVND (reference sequence). The CDR3 reads CASSNSVGEETQYF. As DNA, the CDR3 is TGTGCCAGTAGTAACTCGGTGGGCGAGGAGACCCAGTACTTC.

There are many counts of this clone. V gene TRBV28 combines with J gene TRBJ1-1, with 9 nucleotides matching TRBD1. V dropped 6 bases and J dropped 5; count of bases not matched to a gene: 4. The CDR3 has 13 residues. In germline, CDR1 is MDHEN, CDR2 SYDVKM. CDR3 sequence reads: CASRQTGGTEAFF. The DNA for the CDR3 is TGTGCCAGCAGGCAGACAGGGGGGACTGAAGCTTTCTTT.

This chain joins TRBV7-9 and TRBJ2-7, with 10 nucleotides matching TRBD2. CDR1 is SEHNR, CDR2 FQNEAQ, per germline (reference sequence). The CDR3 runs 16 residues. V trimming: 5 bases; J trimming: 1 base; junction bases outside the gene matches: 8. The CDR3 loop is CASSRGLADRSYEQYF. CDR3 bases: TGTGCCAGCAGCAGAGGACTAGCGGATCGATCCTACGAGCAGTACTTC.

The CDR3 DNA reads TGTGCCAGCAGTTCCGCAGGGCGGCAAACTAATGAAAAACTGTTTTTT. Amino acid sequence: CASSSAGRQTNEKLFF. The chain carries TRBV28 and TRBJ1-4; possible D gene TRBD1, 5 bases. The germline gives CDR1 MDHEN, CDR2 SYDVKM. The CDR3 is made up of 16 amino acids. V was shortened by 4 bases and J by 1 base, with 13 bases between the two germline ends.

The chain is built from TRBV9 and TRBJ2-3, with a weak D call TRBD2 (5 bases). There are 17 residues in the CDR3. Looked up from germline, CDR1 is SGDLS and CDR2 is YYNGEE. V gave up 0 bases and J gave up 0 bases, with 14 bases separating them. The CDR3 protein is CASSVGGASTSTDTQYF. In nucleotides, the CDR3 is TGTGCCAGCAGCGTAGGGGGAGCCTCTACTAGCACAGATACGCAGTATTTT.

This clone has a handful of counts. This chain uses TRBV18 with TRBJ1-3; D unresolved. This CDR3 is 15 amino acids long. The V and J ends lost 2 bases and 0 bases respectively, with 8 bases between them. Germline V gene data show CDR1 as KGHSH and CDR2 as LQKENI. CDR3 nucleotide sequence: TGTGCCAGCTCACCATTTGAGGGCTCTGGAAACACCATATATTTT. Amino acid sequence: CASSPFEGSGNTIYF.

This clone was detected only once. This sequence joins TRBV14 and TRBJ2-1, with 12 bases aligning to TRBD2. The CDR3 is 17 residues long. V shed 5 bases, J shed 8 bases, and the junction held 13 bases outside the gene matches. The germline gives CDR1 SGHDN, CDR2 FVKESK. CDR3 sequence: CASSALLAGGRLDEQFF. The CDR3 DNA reads as TGTGCCAGCAGCGCACTACTAGCGGGAGGTCGTTTGGATGAGCAGTTCTTC. Combining the CDR3 with reference TRBV14 and TRBJ2-1 gives the whole variable domain EAGVTQFPSHSVIEKGQTVTLRCDPISGHDNLYWYRRVMGKEIKFLLHFVKESKQDESGMPNNRFLAERTGGTYSTLKVQPAELEDSGVYFCASSALLAGGRLDEQFFGPGTRLTVL.

V gene TRBV5-4 combines with J gene TRBJ1-2; the match to TRBD1 covers 7 bases. This CDR3 comprises 13 residues. V trimming: 5 bases; J trimming: 8 bases; junction bases outside the gene matches: 9. Germline-derived CDR1 and CDR2 are SGHNT and YYREEE (reference sequence). The DNA of the CDR3 is TGTGCCAGCAGTTTTGACAGGGTGGAGGGCTACACCTTC. The encoded protein is CASSFDRVEGYTF.

The chain combines TRBV2 with TRBJ1-5; a weak D match, TRBD1 (5 bases). The CDR3 has 14 residues. Germline V CDR1 and CDR2: SNHLY, FYNNEI. V was shortened by 0 bases and J by 6 bases, with 9 bases between the two germline ends. CDR3 residues: CASSEARGPQPQHF. The CDR3 DNA follows: TGTGCCAGCAGTGAAGCGCGGGGACCTCAGCCCCAGCATTTT.

The chain has TRBV5-6 and TRBJ2-1; 13 bases are shared with TRBD2. Per the germline V gene, CDR1 is SGHDT and CDR2 is YYEEEE. V trimming: 2 bases; J trimming: 1 base; junction bases outside the gene matches: 6. The CDR3 runs 18 residues. The CDR3 bases are TGTGCCAGCAGCTTCTACTGGACTAGCGGGGGTTCCTACAATGAGCAGTTCTTC. It encodes CASSFYWTSGGSYNEQFF.

This clone came up once. The genes are TRBV11-3 and TRBJ2-5; D is undetermined. V was shortened by 5 bases and J by 2 bases, with 15 bases between the two germline ends. Germline V gives CDR1 SGHNT, CDR2 YENEEA. The CDR3 length is 15 residues. The CDR3: CASSPGRVRQETQYF. The DNA of the CDR3 is TGTGCCAGCAGCCCGGGTCGGGTAAGGCAAGAGACCCAGTACTTC.

The chain couples TRBV6-5 to TRBJ1-2, with TRBD1 as a possible D gene (5 bases). Trimming cost V 8 bases and J 4 bases, with 14 bases left between them. The CDR3 has 13 residues. CDR1 and CDR2 (germline): MNHEY, SVGAGI. The CDR3: CASCRAPSYGYTF. In DNA form, the CDR3 reads TGTGCCAGCTGCAGGGCCCCGTCCTATGGCTACACCTTC.

The chain uses TRBV7-3 and TRBJ2-5; 9 nucleotides match TRBD2. The V segment lost 4 bases and the J segment 2 bases; nucleotides outside the gene matches: 8. The CDR3 sequence is 16 residues long. From germline, CDR1 is SGHTA and CDR2 FQGTGA. The CDR3: CASSSTAGGNQETQYF. The CDR3 DNA is TGTGCCAGCAGCTCGACAGCGGGAGGCAATCAAGAGACCCAGTACTTC.